These T cell receptor beta chains were read from a single sample in a study of human T cells and chemical hapten exposure. MiXCR, applied by TCRdb to the RACE reads, yields one record per CDR3 protein. This sample has over 35,000 distinct CDR3 sequences, with over 9.5% found just once. Sample: whole blood, taken in connection with sensitization to the hapten diphenylcyclopropenone (DPC). Source of these receptors: a man in his thirties or forties with alopecia areata. Some clones in this sample may be carry-over from other donors' samples. CDR3s include the opening cysteine and the closing phenylalanine or tryptophan. The D gene is left open where the match is weak. A row's size may be missing; if present it is once, few, many or a size class.

>TRBV6-2/TRBV6-3|-|-|TRBJ2-3
CASRLPGTRTDTQYF
TGTGCCAGCAGATTACCTGGGACACGGACAGATACGCAGTATTTT
>TRBV18|many|-|TRBJ1-5
CASSPQEANQPQHF
TGTGCCAGCTCACCACAGGAGGCAAATCAGCCCCAGCATTTT
>TRBV19|many|TRBD1|TRBJ1-6
CASSRPWGPGQGGYVNSPLHF
TGTGCCAGTAGTCGCCCGTGGGGACCGGGACAGGGGGGTTATGTGAATTCACCCCTCCACTTT
>TRBV6-4|many|TRBD2|TRBJ2-3
CASSDSTSGGDTQYF
TGTGCCAGCAGTGACTCGACTAGCGGGGGAGATACGCAGTATTTT
>TRBV27|many|-|TRBJ1-1
CASSLGPGLNTEAFF
TGTGCCAGCAGTCTCGGGCCGGGACTTAACACTGAAGCTTTCTTT
>TRBV7-2|-|-|TRBJ1-2
CASSLVRGAGYGYTF
TGTGCCAGCAGCTTAGTTAGAGGGGCAGGGTATGGCTACACCTTC
>TRBV12-3/TRBV12-4|-|-|TRBJ1-1
CASRFSGTRGTEAFF
TGTGCCAGCAGATTTAGCGGGACACGGGGCACTGAAGCTTTCTTT
>TRBV6-2/TRBV6-3|-|-|TRBJ1-5
CASTGRTDSNQPQHF
TGTGCCAGCACCGGACGGACGGATAGCAATCAGCCCCAGCATTTT
>TRBV7-3|-|-|TRBJ2-6
CASSPPPVLGANVLTF
TGTGCCAGCAGCCCGCCCCCCGTGTTGGGGGCCAACGTCCTGACTTTC
>TRBV25-1|-|-|TRBJ2-5
CASSGYETQYF
TGTGCCAGCAGTGGGTATGAGACCCAGTACTTC
>TRBV7-3|many|TRBD2|TRBJ2-2
CASSPLAGGTGELFF
TGTGCCAGCAGCCCTTTAGCGGGAGGCACCGGGGAGCTGTTTTTT